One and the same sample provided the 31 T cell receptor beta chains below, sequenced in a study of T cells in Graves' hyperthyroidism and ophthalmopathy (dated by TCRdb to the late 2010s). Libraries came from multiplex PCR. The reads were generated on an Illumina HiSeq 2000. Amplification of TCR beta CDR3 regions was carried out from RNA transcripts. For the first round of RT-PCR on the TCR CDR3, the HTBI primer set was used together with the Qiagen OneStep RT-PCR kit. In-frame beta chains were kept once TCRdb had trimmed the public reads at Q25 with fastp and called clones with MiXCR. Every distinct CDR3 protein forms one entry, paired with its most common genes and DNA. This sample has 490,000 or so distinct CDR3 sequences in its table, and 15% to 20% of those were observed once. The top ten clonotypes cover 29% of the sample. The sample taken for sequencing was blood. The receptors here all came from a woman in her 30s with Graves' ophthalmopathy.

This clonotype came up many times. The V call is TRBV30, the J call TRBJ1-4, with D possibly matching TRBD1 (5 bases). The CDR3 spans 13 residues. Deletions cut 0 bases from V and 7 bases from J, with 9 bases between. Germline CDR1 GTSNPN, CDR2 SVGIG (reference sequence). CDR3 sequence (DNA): TGTGCCTGGAGTGTAGCCGGGGGTGAAAAACTGTTTTTT. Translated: CAWSVAGGEKLFF.

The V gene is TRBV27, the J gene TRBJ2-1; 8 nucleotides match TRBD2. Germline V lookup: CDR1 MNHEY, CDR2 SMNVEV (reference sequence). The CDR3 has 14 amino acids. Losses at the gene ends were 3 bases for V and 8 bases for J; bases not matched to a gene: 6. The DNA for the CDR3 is TGTGCCAGCAGTTTCGCAAGCGGGGGTTATGAGCAGTTCTTC. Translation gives CASSFASGGYEQFF.

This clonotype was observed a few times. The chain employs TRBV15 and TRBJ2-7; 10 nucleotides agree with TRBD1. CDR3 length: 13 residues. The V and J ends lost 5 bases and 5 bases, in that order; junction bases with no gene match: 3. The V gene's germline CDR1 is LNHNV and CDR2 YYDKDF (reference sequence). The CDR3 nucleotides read TGTGCCACCAGCCCTGGGACAGGGGACGAGCAGTACTTC. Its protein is CATSPGTGDEQYF.

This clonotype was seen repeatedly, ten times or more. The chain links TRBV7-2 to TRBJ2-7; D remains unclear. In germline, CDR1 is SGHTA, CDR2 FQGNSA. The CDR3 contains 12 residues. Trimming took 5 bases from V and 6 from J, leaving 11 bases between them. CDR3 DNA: TGTGCCAGCAGCCGCAGCTCGGGCGAGCAGTACTTC. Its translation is CASSRSSGEQYF. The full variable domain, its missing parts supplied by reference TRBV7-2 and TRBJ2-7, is GAGVSQSPSNKVTEKGKDVELRCDPISGHTALYWYRQSLGQGLEFLIYFQGNSAPDKSGLPSDRFSAERTGGSVSTLTIQRTQQEDSAVYLCASSRSSGEQYFGPGTRLTVT.

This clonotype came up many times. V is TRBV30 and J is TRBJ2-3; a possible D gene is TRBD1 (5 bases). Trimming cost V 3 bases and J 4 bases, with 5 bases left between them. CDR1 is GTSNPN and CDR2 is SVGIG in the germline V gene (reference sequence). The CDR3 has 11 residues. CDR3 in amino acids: CAWSRADTQYF. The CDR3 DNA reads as TGTGCCTGGAGCAGGGCAGATACGCAGTATTTT. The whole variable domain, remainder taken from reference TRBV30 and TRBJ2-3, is SQTIHQWPATLVQPVGSPLSLECTVEGTSNPNLYWYRQAAGRGLQLLFYSVGIGQISSEVPQNLSASRPQDRQFILSSKKLLLSDSGFYLCAWSRADTQYFGPGTRLTVL.

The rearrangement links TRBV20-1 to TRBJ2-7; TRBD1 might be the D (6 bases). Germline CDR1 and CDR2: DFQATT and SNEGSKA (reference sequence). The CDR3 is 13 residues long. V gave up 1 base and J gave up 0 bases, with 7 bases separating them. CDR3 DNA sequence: TGCAGTGCTAGAGGACAGGACTCCTACGAGCAGTACTTC. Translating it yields CSARGQDSYEQYF.

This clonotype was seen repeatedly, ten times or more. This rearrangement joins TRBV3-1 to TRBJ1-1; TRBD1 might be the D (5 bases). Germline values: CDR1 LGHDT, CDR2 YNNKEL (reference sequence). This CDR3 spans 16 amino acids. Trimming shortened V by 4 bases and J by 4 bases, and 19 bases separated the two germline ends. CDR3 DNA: TGTGCCAGCAGCCGGGGGACCCTACAGAGGGCCACTGAAGCTTTCTTT. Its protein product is CASSRGTLQRATEAFF.

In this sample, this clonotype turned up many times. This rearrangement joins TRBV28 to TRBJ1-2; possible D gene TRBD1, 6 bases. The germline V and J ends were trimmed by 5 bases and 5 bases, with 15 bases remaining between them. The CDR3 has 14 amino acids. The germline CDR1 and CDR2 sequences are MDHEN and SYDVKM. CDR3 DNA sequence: TGTGCCAGCAGTCCAACCCAGGGGCCTTATGGCTACACCTTC. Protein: CASSPTQGPYGYTF.

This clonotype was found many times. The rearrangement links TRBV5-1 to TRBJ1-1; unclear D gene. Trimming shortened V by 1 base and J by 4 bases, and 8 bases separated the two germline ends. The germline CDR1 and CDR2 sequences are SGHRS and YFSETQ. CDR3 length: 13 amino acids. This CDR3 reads CASSLMGGTEAFF. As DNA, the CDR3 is TGCGCCAGCAGCTTGATGGGTGGCACTGAAGCTTTCTTT.

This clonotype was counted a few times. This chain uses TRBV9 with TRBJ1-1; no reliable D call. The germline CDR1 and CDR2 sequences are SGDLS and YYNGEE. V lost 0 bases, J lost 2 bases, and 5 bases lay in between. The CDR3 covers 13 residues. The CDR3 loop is CASSVDGNTEAFF. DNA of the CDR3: TGTGCCAGCAGCGTAGACGGAAACACTGAAGCTTTCTTT.

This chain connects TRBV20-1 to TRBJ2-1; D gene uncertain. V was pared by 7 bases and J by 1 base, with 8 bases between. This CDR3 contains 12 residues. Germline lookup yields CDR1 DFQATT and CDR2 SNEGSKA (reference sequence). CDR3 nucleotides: TGCAGTGAGGCGTCTTCCTACAATGAGCAGTTCTTC. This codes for CSEASSYNEQFF.

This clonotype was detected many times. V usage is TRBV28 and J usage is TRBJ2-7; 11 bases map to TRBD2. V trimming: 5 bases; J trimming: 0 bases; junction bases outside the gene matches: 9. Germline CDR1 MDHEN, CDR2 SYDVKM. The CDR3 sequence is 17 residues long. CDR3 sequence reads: CASSNPRTSGHSYEQYF. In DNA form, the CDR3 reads TGTGCCAGCAGTAACCCTAGGACTAGCGGGCACTCCTACGAGCAGTACTTC.

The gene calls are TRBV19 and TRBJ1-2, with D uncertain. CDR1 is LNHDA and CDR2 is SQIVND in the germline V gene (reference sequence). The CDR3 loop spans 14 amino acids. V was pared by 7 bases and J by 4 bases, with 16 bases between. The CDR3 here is CASTRAFTGYGYTF. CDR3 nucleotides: TGTGCCAGTACCCGGGCCTTCACGGGCTATGGCTACACCTTC. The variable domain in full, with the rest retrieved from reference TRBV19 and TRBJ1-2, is DGGITQSPKYLFRKEGQNVTLSCEQNLNHDAMYWYRQDPGQGLRLIYYSQIVNDFQKGDIAEGYSVSREKKESFPLTVTSAQKNPTAFYLCASTRAFTGYGYTFGSGTRLTVV.

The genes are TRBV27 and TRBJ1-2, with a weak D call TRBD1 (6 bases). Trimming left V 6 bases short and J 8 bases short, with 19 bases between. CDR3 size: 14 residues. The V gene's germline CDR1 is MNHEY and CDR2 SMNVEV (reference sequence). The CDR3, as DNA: TGTGCCAGCAGCCCCAGTTTGGGGGCTACCGGCTACACCTTC. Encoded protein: CASSPSLGATGYTF.

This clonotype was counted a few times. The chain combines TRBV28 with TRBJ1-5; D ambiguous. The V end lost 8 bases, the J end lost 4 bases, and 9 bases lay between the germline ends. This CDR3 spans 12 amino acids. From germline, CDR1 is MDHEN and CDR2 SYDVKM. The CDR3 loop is CASSQLNQPQHF. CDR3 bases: TGTGCCAGCTCACAGCTTAATCAGCCCCAGCATTTT.

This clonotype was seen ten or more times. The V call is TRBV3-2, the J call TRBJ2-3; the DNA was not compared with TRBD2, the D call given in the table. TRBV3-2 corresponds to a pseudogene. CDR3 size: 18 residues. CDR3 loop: CASSQDTSGGDFTDTQYF. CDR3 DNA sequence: TGTGCCAGCAGCCAAGATACTAGCGGGGGGGATTTCACAGATACGCAGTATTTT.

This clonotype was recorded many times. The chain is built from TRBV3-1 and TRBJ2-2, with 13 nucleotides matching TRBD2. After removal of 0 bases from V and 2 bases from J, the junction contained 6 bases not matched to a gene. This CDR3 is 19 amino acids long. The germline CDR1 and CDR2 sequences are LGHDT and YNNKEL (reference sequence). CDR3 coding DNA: TGTGCCAGCAGCCAAGATGGGAGACTAGCGGGAGGAAACACCGGGGAGCTGTTTTTT. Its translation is CASSQDGRLAGGNTGELFF.

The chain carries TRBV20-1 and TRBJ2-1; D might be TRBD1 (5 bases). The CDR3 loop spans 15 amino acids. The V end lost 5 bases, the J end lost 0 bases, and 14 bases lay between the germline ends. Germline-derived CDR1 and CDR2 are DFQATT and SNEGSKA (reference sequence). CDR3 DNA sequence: TGCAGTGCTCCCCAAGGGGCAAGCTCCTACAATGAGCAGTTCTTC. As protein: CSAPQGASSYNEQFF.

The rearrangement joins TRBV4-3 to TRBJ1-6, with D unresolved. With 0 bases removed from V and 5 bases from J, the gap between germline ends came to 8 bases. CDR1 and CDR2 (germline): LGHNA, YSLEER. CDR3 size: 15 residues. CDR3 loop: CASSQDWTNNSPLHF. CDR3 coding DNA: TGCGCCAGCAGCCAAGATTGGACCAATAATTCACCCCTCCACTTT.

The CDR3 DNA reads as TGTGCCAGCAGCCCCCGGACAGGGGCTAGCACAGATACGCAGTATTTT. As protein: CASSPRTGASTDTQYF. The V gene is TRBV13, the J gene TRBJ2-3; 9 bases are a match to TRBD1. The V gene's germline CDR1 is PRHDT and CDR2 FYEKMQ (reference sequence). The CDR3 length is 16 residues. V was pared by 5 bases and J by 0 bases, with 6 bases of the junction left unmatched.

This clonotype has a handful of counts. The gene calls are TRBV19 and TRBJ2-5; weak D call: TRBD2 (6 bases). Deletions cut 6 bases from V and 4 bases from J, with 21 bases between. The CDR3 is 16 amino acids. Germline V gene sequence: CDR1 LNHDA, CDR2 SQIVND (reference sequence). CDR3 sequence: CASRPGAQIGGETQYF. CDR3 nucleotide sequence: TGTGCCAGTAGACCCGGGGCCCAGATCGGGGGAGAGACCCAGTACTTC.

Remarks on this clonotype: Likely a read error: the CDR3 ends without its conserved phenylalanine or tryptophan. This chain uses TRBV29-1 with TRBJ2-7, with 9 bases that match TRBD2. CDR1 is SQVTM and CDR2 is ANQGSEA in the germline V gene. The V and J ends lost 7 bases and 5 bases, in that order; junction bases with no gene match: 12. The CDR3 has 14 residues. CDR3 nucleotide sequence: TGCAGCGCAAGGACGGTAGCGGGAGCCCACGAGCAGTACTCC. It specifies CSARTVAGAHEQYS.

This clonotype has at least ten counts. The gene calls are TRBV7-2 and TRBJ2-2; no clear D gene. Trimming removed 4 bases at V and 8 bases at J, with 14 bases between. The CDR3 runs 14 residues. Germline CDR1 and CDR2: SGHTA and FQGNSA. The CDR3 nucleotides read TGTGCCAGCAGCTCCACCTCTTTAGTAGGGGAGCTGTTTTTT. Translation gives CASSSTSLVGELFF.

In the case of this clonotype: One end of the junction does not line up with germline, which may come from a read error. In DNA, the CDR3 is TGTGCCAGCAGCTTAGTGGGACTAGCGGGACACTACGGGCAGTACTTC. Residues: CASSLVGLAGHYGQYF. J is TRBJ2-7 and V is TRBV7-2; TRBD2 aligns across 13 bases. This CDR3 region has 16 residues. The germline V gene has CDR1 SGHTA and CDR2 FQGNSA.

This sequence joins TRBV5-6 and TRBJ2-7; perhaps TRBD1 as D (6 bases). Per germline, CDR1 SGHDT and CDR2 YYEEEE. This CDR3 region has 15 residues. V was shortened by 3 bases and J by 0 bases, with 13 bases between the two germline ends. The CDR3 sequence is CASSWGHHLSYEQYF. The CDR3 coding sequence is TGTGCCAGCAGCTGGGGGCATCATCTCTCCTACGAGCAGTACTTC. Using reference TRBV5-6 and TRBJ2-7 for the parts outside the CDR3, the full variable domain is DAGVTQSPTHLIKTRGQQVTLRCSPKSGHDTVSWYQQALGQGPQFIFQYYEEEERQRGNFPDRFSGHQFPNYSSELNVNALLLGDSALYLCASSWGHHLSYEQYFGPGTRLTVT.

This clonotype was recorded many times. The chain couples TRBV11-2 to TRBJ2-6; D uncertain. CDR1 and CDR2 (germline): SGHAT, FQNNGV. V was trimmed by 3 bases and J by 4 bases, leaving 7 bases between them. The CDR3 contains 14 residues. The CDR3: CASSFRGGANVLTF. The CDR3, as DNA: TGTGCCAGCAGCTTCCGAGGCGGGGCCAACGTCCTGACTTTC.

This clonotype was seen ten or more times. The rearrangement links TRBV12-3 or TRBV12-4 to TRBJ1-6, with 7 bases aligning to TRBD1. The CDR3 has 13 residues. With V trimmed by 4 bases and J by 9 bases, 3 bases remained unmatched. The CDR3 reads CASSSTGVSPLHF. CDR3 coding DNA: TGTGCCAGCAGTTCCACAGGGGTTTCACCCCTCCACTTT.

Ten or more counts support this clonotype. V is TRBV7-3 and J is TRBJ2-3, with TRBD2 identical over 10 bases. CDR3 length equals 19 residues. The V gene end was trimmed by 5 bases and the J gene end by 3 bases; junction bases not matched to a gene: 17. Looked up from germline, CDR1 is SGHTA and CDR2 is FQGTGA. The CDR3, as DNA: TGTGCCAGCAGCCCACTATTTTCCGACTTAGCGGGAGGAACAGATACGCAGTATTTT. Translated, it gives CASSPLFSDLAGGTDTQYF.

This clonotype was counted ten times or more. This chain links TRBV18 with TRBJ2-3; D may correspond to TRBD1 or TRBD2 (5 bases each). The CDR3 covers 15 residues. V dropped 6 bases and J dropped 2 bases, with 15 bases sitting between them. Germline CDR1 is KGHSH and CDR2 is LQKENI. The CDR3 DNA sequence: TGTGCCAGCTCGACATTGGGGGTTATCACAGATACGCAGTATTTT. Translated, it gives CASSTLGVITDTQYF.

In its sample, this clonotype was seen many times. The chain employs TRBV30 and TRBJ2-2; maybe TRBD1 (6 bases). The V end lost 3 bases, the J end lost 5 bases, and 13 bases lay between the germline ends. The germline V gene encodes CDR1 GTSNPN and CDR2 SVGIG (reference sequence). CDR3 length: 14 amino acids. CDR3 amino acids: CAWRRGSRTGELFF. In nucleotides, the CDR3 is TGTGCCTGGAGGAGGGGGAGTAGGACCGGGGAGCTGTTTTTT.

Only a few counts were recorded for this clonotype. The CDR3 region is CASSVDLGSGIMNEQFF. The CDR3 DNA is TGTGCCAGCAGCGTAGATCTCGGTAGCGGGATTATGAATGAGCAGTTCTTC. V usage is TRBV9 and J usage is TRBJ2-1; 8 positions agree with TRBD2. Germline V gene lookup returns CDR1 SGDLS and CDR2 YYNGEE. The ends lost 0 bases at V and 7 bases at J; junction bases unmatched: 12. CDR3 length: 17 residues.